A selection of T cell receptor beta chains follows, all from one sample in a study of blood T cell repertoires in COVID-19. Generated by immunoSEQ multiplex PCR, the TCRdb table keeps only in-frame clones and is missing some. The sample carries about 110,000 clones, 80% to 90% recorded once. The sequenced material came from peripheral blood. The receptors stem from a human donor in a cohort sampled during active COVID-19. CDR3s include the opening cysteine and the closing phenylalanine or tryptophan.

CDR3	length	V	J
CATNIAGDTGELFF	14	TRBV6-5	TRBJ2-2
CSVEGWTGDSYEQYF	15	TRBV29-1	TRBJ2-7
CASSERGTGRGDEQFF	16	TRBV6-1	TRBJ2-1
CATRGPSTDTQYF	13	TRBV15	TRBJ2-3
CASSLLGPGELFF	13	TRBV5-6	TRBJ2-2
CASSLGLAGDSYEQYF	16	TRBV7-9	TRBJ2-7
CASSPSTWTSGSTETQYF	18	TRBV6-6	TRBJ2-5
CASSDSTSGGADTQYF	16	TRBV6-4	TRBJ2-3
CASSVDHGGRSPLHF	15	TRBV9	TRBJ1-6
CASRRTSANTGELFF	15	TRBV6-5	TRBJ2-2
CASSFQDIRAYEQYF	15	TRBV28	TRBJ2-7
CASRTTDNWFF	11	TRBV2	TRBJ2-1
CASSLRLGETQYF	13	TRBV6-5	TRBJ2-5
CSVERGEGGYEQYF	14	TRBV29-1	TRBJ2-7
CASSQGRGNQPQHF	14	TRBV4-2	TRBJ1-5
CASSFSGRAGNEQFF	15	TRBV13	TRBJ2-1
CASSGAGGYNEQFF	14	TRBV5-1	TRBJ2-1